This TCR beta chain was sequenced for a study of T cell repertoires in cytomegalovirus infection. As for the study in general: It can be stated that public TCR beta signatures indicated CMV infection as well as a matching HLA type.

Study-level results: Predominance within the ex vivo response was attributable to HLA-C-restricted CMV-specific TCR beta clonotypes.

Trimming removed 5 bases at V and 0 bases at J, with 8 bases between. This CDR3 comprises 15 residues. Germline V gives CDR1 LGHNA, CDR2 YNFKEQ. TCRdb re-analysed the reads in MiXCR, keeping a single row per CDR3 protein. The data show 300,000 or so distinct CDR3 sequences, with approximately 25% seen just once and 10% to 15% held by the top ten. This clonotype has a count of ten or more. Antigen specificity is unknown. The sequence came from a human donor in good health (CMV status not recorded). Some clones in this sample may be carry-over from other donors' samples. The chain couples TRBV4-2 to TRBJ2-6, with D unclear. The specimen comprised cultured PBMCs, sampled from culture after CMV antigen stimulation. The DNA for the CDR3 is TGTGCCAGCAGCTCCTCCGGCTCTGGGGCCAACGTCCTGACTTTC. Its translation is CASSSSGSGANVLTF.